This T cell receptor beta chain was identified in a study of T-cell memory formation after mild COVID-19. Study as a whole: TCR clusters showed largely donor specificity.

One entry per CDR3 protein results from TCRdb running MiXCR on the 5' RACE reads. The table includes under 550,000 distinct CDR3 sequences, 15% to 20% detected once. Losses at the gene ends were 4 bases for V and 4 bases for J; bases not matched to a gene: 11. The CDR3 is 17 residues long. Per the germline V gene, CDR1 is MNHNY and CDR2 is SVGAGI (reference sequence). This TCR was recovered from a young man who had mild COVID-19 (a few samples of this study predate the infection). Cell type and time point are not known. The chain uses TRBV6-6 and TRBJ2-1, with 9 bases fitting TRBD2. The sequencing input was PBMCs or a T cell subset sorted from them (not recorded which). CDR3 protein: CASSFRLDSGSYNEQFF. For the CDR3, the DNA is TGTGCCAGCAGTTTCCGACTGGATAGCGGGAGTTACAATGAGCAGTTCTTC.